The clone carrying this T cell receptor beta chain is medium-sized within its sample. The target antigen is unknown. The library came from three nested PCR rounds adapted from ARM-PCR protocols. TCRdb re-analysed the multiplex PCR reads in MiXCR, keeping a single row per CDR3 protein. The sample yields tens of thousands of distinct CDR3 sequences, around 75% seen once. The CDR3 runs 10 residues. V was clipped by 5 bases and J by 6 bases, with 4 bases between them. Germline CDR1 and CDR2: SGHAT and FQNNGV. The record originates from a study of tumor and adjacent non-tumor tissue in lung cancer. Study-wide background: Samples averaged around 4 million productive TCRbeta reads each.

This sample's RNA came from whole unsorted tissue. Study conclusions and caveats: Shorter survival was associated with higher TCR diversity in tumors. Tumor repertoires had a smaller top 100 clone share than normal lung. Significantly higher TCR diversity was found in tumor than normal lung.

V gene TRBV11-2 combines with J gene TRBJ2-5; unclear D gene. Sequenced: lung tumor tissue. The receptor comes from a woman in her forties or fifties with non-small cell lung cancer. The CDR3 nucleotides are TGTGCCAGCAGCGGTCAGACCCAGTACTTC. It specifies CASSGQTQYF.